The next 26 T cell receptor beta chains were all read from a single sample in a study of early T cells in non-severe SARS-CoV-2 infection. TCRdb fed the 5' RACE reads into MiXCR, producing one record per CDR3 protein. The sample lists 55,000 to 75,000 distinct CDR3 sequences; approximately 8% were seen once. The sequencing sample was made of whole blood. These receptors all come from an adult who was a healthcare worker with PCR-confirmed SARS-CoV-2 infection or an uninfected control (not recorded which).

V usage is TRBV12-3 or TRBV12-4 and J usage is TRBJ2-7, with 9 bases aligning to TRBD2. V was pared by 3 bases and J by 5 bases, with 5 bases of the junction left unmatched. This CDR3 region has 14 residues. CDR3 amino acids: CASSFAGGANEQYF. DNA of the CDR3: TGTGCCAGCAGTTTCGCGGGAGGGGCCAACGAGCAGTACTTC.

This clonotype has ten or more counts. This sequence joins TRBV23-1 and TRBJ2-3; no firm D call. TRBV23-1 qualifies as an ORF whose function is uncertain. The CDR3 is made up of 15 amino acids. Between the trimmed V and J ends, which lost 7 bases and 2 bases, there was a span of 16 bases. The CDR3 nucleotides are TGCGCCAGCAAGTATCCCCCTTCGTTCACAGATACGCAGTATTTT. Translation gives CASKYPPSFTDTQYF.

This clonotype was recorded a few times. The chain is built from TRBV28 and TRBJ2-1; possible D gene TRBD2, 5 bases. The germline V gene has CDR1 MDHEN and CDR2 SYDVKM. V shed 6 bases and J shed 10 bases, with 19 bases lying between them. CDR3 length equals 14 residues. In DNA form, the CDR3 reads TGTGCCAGCAGCCTCCTCCCCCCTCCGGGGGAGCAGTTCTTC. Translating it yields CASSLLPPPGEQFF. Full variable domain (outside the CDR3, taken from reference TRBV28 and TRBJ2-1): DVKVTQSSRYLVKRTGEKVFLECVQDMDHENMFWYRQDPGLGLRLIYFSYDVKMKEKGDIPEGYSVSREKKERFSLILESASTNQTSMYLCASSLLPPPGEQFFGPGTRLTVL.

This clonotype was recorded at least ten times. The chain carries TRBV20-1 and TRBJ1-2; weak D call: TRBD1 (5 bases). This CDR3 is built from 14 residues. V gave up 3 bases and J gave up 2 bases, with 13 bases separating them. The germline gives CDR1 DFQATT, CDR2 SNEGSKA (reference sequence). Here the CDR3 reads CSASQGGSNYGYTF. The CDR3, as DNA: TGCAGTGCTAGTCAGGGAGGATCGAACTATGGCTACACCTTC.

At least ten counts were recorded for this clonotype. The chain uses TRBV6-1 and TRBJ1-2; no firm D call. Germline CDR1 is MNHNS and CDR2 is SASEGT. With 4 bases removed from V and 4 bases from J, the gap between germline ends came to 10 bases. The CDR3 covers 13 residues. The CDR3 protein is CASSARETYGYTF. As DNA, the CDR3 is TGTGCCAGCAGTGCCCGAGAGACCTATGGCTACACCTTC.

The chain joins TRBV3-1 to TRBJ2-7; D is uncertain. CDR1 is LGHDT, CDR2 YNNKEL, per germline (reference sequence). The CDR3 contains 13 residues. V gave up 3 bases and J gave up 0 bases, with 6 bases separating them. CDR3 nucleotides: TGTGCCAGCAGCCATCCGGCCTCCTACGAGCAGTACTTC. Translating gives CASSHPASYEQYF.

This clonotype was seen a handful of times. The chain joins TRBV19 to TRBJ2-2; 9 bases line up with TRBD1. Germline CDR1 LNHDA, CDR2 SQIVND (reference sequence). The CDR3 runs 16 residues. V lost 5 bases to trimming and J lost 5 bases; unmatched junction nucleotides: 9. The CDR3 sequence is CASSFRTGVWTGELFF. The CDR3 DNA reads TGTGCCAGTAGTTTCCGGACAGGGGTGTGGACCGGGGAGCTGTTTTTT.

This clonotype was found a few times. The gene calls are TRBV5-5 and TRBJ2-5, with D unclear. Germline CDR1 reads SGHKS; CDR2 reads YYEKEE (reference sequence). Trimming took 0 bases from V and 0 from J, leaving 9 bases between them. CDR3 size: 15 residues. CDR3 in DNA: TGTGCCAGCAGCTTGGCTTCTAGTTACCAAGAGACCCAGTACTTC. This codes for CASSLASSYQETQYF.

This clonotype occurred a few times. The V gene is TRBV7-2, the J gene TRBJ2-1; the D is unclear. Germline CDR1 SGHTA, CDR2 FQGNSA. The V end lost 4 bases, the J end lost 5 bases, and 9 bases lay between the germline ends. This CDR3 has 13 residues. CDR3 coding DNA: TGTGCCAGCAGCTCAGGACGTCACAATGAGCAGTTCTTC. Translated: CASSSGRHNEQFF.

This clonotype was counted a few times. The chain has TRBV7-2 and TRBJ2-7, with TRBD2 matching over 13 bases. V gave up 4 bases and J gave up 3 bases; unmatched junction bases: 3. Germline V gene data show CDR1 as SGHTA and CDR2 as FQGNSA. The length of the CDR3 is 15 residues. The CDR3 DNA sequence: TGTGCCAGCAGCTCACGGACTAGCGGGAGCTACGAGCAGTACTTC. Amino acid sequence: CASSSRTSGSYEQYF.

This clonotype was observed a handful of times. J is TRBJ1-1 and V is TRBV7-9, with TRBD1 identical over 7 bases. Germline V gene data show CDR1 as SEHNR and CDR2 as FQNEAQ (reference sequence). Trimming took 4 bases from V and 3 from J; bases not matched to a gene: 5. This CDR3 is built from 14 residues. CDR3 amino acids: CASSYGTAYTEAFF. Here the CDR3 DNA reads TGTGCCAGCAGCTACGGGACAGCTTACACTGAAGCTTTCTTT.

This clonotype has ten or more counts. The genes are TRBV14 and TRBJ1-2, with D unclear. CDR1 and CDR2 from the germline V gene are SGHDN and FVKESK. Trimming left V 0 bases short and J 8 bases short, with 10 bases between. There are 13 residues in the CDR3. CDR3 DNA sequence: TGTGCCAGCAGCCAAGATCTGGAGGGCGGCTACACCTTC. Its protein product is CASSQDLEGGYTF.

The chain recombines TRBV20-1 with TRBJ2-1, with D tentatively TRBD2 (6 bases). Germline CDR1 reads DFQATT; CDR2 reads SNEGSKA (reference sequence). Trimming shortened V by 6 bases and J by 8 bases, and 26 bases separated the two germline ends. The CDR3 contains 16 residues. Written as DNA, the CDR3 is TGCAGTGCCGAGGTACGTCGGCCGGGAGTGGCCGATGAGCAGTTCTTC. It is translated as CSAEVRRPGVADEQFF.

DNA for the CDR3: TGTGCCAGCAGCTACGGACAGGGTCGGGATAGCACCCAGTACTTC. Its translation: CASSYGQGRDSTQYF. The chain recombines TRBV11-2 with TRBJ2-5; 8 positions agree with TRBD1. Unmatched junction bases numbered 12, after V lost 4 bases and J lost 8 bases. Germline loops: CDR1 SGHAT, CDR2 FQNNGV. The CDR3 loop spans 15 amino acids. Filled out from reference TRBV11-2 and TRBJ2-5, the complete variable domain reads EAGVAQSPRYKIIEKRQSVAFWCNPISGHATLYWYQQILGQGPKLLIQFQNNGVVDDSQLPKDRFSAERLKGVDSTLKIQPAKLEDSAVYLCASSYGQGRDSTQYFGPGTRLLVL.

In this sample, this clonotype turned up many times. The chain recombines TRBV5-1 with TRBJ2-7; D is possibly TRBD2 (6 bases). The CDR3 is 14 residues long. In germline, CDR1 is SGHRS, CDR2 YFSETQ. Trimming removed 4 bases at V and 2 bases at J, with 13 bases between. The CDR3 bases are TGCGCCAGCAGCCCCCTAACGGGAGCCTACGAGCAGTACTTC. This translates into CASSPLTGAYEQYF.

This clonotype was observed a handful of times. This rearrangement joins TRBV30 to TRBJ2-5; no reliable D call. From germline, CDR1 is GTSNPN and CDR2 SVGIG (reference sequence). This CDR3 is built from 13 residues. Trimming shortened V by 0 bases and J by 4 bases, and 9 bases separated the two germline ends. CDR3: CAWSVERRETQYF. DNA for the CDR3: TGTGCCTGGAGTGTGGAGAGGAGAGAGACCCAGTACTTC.

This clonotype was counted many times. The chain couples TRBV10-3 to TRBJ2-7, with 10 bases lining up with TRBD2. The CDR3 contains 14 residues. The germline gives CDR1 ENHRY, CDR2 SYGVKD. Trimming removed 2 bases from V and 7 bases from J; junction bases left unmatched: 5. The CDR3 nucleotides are TGTGCCATCAGTGAGGCTAGCGGGAGTGAAGAGCAGTACTTC. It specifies CAISEASGSEEQYF.

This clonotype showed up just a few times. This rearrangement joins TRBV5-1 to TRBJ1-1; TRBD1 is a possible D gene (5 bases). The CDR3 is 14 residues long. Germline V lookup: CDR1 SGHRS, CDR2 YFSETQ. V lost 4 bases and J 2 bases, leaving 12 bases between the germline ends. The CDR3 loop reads CASSSLQVNTEAFF. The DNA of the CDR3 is TGCGCCAGCAGCAGCCTACAGGTTAACACTGAAGCTTTCTTT. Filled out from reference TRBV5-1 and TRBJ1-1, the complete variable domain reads KAGVTQTPRYLIKTRGQQVTLSCSPISGHRSVSWYQQTPGQGLQFLFEYFSETQRNKGNFPGRFSGRQFSNSRSEMNVSTLELGDSALYLCASSSLQVNTEAFFGQGTRLTVV.

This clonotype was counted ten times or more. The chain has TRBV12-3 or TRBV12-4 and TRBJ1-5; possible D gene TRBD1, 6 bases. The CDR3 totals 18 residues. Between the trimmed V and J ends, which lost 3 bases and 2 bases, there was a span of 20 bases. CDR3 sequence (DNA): TGTGCCAGCAGTTTCAGGATTAGGGGGGTTTCGGGCAATCAGCCCCAGCATTTT. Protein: CASSFRIRGVSGNQPQHF.

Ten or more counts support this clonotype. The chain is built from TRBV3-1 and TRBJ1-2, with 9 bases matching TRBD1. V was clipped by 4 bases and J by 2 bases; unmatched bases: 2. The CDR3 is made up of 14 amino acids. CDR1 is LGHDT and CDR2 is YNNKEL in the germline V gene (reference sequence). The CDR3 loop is CASSPTGGNYGYTF. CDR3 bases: TGTGCCAGCAGCCCGACAGGGGGGAACTATGGCTACACCTTC. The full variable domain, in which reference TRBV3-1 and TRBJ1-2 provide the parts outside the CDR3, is DTAVSQTPKYLVTQMGNDKSIKCEQNLGHDTMYWYKQDSKKFLKIMFSYNNKELIINETVPNRFSPKSPDKAHLNLHINSLELGDSAVYFCASSPTGGNYGYTFGSGTRLTVV.

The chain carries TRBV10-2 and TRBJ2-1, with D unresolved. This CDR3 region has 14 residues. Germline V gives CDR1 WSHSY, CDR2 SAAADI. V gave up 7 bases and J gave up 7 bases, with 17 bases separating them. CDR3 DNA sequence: TGCGCCAGCACCCCGAAGCCTTGGGGTAATGAGCAGTTCTTC. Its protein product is CASTPKPWGNEQFF.

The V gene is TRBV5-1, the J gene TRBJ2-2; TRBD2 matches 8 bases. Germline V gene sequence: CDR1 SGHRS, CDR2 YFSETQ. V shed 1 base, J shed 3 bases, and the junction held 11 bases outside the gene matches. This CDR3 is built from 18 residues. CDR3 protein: CASSLSLGQREYTGELFF. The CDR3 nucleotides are TGCGCCAGCAGCTTGAGTTTGGGTCAGCGGGAGTACACCGGGGAGCTGTTTTTT.

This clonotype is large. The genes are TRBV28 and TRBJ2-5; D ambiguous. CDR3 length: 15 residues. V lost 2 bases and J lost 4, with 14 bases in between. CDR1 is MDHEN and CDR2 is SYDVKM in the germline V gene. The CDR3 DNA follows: TGTGCCAGCAGTTTAAAAGCAGAATGGGGAGAGACCCAGTACTTC. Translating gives CASSLKAEWGETQYF. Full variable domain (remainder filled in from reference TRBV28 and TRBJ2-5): DVKVTQSSRYLVKRTGEKVFLECVQDMDHENMFWYRQDPGLGLRLIYFSYDVKMKEKGDIPEGYSVSREKKERFSLILESASTNQTSMYLCASSLKAEWGETQYFGPGTRLLVL.

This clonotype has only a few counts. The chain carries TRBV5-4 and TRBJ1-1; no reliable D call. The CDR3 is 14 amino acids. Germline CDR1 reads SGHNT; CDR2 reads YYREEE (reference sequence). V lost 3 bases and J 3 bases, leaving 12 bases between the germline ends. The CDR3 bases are TGTGCCAGCAGCTGGGTATCGGGAGACACTGAAGCTTTCTTT. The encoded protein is CASSWVSGDTEAFF.

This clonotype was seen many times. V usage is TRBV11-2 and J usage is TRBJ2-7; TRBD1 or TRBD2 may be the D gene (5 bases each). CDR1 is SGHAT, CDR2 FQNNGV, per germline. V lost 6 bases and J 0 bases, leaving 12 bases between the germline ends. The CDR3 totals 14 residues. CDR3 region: CASSRDPSSYEQYF. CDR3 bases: TGTGCCAGCAGTCGGGACCCCAGCTCCTACGAGCAGTACTTC.

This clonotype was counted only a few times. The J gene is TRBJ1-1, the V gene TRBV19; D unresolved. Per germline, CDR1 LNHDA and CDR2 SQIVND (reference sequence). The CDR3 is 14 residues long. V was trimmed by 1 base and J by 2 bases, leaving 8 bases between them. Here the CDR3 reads CASSIGRINTEAFF. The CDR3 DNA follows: TGTGCCAGTAGTATAGGCCGGATCAACACTGAAGCTTTCTTT.